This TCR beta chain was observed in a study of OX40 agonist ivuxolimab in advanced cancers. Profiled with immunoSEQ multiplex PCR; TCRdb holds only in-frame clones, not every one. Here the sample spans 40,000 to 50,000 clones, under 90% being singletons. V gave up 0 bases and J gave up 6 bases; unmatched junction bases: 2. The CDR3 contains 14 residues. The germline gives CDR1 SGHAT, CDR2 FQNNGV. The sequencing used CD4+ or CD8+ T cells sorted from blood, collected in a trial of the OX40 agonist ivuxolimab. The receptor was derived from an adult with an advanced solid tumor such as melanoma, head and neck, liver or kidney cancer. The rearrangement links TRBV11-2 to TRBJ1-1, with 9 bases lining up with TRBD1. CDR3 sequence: CASSLEGTGSEAFF. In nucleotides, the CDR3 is TGTGCCAGCAGCTTAGAAGGGACAGGGTCTGAAGCTTTCTTT.